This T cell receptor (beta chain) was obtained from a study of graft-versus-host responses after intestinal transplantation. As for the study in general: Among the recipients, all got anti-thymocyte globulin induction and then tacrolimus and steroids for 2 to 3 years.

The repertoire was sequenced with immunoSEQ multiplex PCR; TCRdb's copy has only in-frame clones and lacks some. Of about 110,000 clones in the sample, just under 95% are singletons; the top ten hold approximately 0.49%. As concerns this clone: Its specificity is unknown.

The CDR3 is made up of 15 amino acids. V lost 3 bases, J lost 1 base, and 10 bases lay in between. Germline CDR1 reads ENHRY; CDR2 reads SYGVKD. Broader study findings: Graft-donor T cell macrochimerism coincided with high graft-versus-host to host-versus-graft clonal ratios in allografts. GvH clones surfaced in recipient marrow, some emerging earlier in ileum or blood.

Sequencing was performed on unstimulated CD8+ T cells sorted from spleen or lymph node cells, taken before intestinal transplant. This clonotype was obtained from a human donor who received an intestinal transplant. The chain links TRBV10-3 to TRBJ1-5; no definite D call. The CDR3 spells CAISDWEGSNQPQHF. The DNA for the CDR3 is TGTGCCATCAGTGATTGGGAGGGCAGCAATCAGCCCCAGCATTTT.